This T cell receptor beta chain was obtained from a study of blood T cell repertoires in COVID-19. Study context: Italy, Spain and the United States were the sources of the convalescent and acute COVID-19 samples.

The protocol was immunoSEQ multiplex PCR, while the TCRdb copy is restricted to in-frame clones and leaves out a portion. The sample holds approximately 190,000 clones, 70% to 90% seen once. Between the trimmed V and J ends, which lost 7 bases and 0 bases, there was a span of 14 bases. The germline CDR1 and CDR2 sequences are MNHEY and SVGAGI. CDR3 length: 15 amino acids. This clone came up a few times. The sequenced sample was peripheral blood. This clonotype was sampled from a woman aged 40 to 55 who had recovered from COVID-19. The rearrangement uses TRBV6-5 and TRBJ2-3; possibly TRBD2 for D (5 bases). In nucleotides, the CDR3 is TGTGCCAGCACCTCCGGGGAACAGAGCACAGATACGCAGTATTTT. Its protein is CASTSGEQSTDTQYF.